Detailed here is one T cell receptor beta chain. The antigen is undetermined. Trimming shortened V by 3 bases and J by 0 bases, and 13 bases separated the two germline ends. This CDR3 comprises 17 residues. Germline V gives CDR1 KGHDR, CDR2 SFDVKD. The data originate from a study of T-cell memory formation after mild COVID-19. Study summary: Clusters of TCRs were largely donor specific. Whole-study findings and limits: Contracting CD4+ clones were located mainly in CM and EM, and CD8+ clones in EMRA. Clones shrinking from day 15 to 85 showed even CD4/CD8 mixes; later expanders tilted CD4+.

One entry per CDR3 protein results from TCRdb running MiXCR on the 5' RACE reads. Seen here are roughly 400,000 distinct CDR3 sequences, roughly 18% observed once, and the top ten hold 20% to 25%. The chain has TRBV24-1 and TRBJ2-2; tentatively, D is TRBD1 (6 bases). The sample comprised PBMCs or a T cell subset sorted from them (not recorded which). This sequence originates from a man between 18 and 29 years old who had mild COVID-19 (a few samples of this study predate the infection). Cell type and time point are not known. CDR3 protein: CATSDQGTRANTGELFF. CDR3 bases: TGTGCCACCAGTGATCAGGGGACGAGAGCGAACACCGGGGAGCTGTTTTTT.